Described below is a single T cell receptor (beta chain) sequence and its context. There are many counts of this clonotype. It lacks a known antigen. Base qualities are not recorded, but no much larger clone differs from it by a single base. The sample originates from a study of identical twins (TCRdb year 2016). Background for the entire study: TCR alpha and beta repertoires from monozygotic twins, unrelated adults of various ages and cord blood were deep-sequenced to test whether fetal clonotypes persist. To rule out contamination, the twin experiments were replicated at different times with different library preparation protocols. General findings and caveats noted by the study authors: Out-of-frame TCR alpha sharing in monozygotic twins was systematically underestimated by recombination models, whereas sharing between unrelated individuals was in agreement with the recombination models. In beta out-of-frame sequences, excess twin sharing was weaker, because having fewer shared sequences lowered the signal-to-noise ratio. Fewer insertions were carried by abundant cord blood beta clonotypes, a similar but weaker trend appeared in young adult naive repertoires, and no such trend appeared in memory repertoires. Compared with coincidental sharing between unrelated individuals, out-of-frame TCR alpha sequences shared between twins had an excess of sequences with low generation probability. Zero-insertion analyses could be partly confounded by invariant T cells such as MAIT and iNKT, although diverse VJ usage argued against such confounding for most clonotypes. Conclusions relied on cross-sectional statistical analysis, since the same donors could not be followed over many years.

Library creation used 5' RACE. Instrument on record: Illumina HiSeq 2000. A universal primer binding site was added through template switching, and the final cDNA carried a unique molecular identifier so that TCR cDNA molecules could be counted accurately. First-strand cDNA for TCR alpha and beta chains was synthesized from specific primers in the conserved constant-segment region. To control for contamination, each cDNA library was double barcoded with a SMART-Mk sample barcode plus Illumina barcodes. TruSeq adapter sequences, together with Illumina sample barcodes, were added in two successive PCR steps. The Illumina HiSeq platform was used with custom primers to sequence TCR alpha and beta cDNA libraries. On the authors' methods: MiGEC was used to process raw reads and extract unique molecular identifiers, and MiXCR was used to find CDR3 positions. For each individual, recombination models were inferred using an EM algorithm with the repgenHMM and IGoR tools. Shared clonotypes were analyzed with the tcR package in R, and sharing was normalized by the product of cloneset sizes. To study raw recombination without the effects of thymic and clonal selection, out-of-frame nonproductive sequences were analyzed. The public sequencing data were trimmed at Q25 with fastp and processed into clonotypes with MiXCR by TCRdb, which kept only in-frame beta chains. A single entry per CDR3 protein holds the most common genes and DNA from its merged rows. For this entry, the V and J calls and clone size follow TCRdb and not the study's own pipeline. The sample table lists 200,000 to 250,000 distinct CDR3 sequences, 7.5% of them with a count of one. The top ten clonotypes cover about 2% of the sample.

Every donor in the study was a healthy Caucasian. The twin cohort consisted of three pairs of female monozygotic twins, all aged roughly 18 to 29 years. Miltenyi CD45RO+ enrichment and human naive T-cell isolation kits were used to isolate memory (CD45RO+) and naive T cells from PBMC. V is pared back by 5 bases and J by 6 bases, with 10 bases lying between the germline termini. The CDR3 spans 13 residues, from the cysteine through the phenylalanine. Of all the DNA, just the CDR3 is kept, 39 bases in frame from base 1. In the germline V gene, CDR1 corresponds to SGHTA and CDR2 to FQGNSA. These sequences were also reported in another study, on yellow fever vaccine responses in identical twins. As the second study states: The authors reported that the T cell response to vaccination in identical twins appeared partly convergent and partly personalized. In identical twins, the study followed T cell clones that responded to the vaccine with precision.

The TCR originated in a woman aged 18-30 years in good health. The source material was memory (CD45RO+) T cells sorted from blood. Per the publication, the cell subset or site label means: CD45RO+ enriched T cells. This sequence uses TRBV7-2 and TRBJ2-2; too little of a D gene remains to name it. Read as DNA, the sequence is TGTGCCAGCAGCCTAGTTCCTCCCGGGGAGCTGTTTTTT. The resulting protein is CASSLVPPGELFF.